Here is one T cell receptor (beta chain) with its context. This entry is derived from a study of blood T cell repertoires in COVID-19. About the research overall: Samples of COVID-19 (acute and convalescent) were obtained from the United States, Italy and Spain.

The V segment lost 3 bases and the J segment 2 bases; nucleotides outside the gene matches: 0. This CDR3 region has 13 residues. Per the study methods: Counts of nucleated cells, estimated from reference gene primer amplification, were obtained. Method: immunoSEQ multiplex PCR; TCRdb's copy keeps in-frame clones and lacks some. That table gives V, J and clone size, and the DNA gave D and trimming. The sample has around 46,000 clones, roughly 83% seen once. The rearrangement joins TRBV12-3 or TRBV12-4 to TRBJ2-7; 8 bases map to TRBD1. Sequenced: peripheral blood. This TCR was recovered from a man aged 65 to 79 with acute or convalescent COVID-19. The CDR3 nucleotides read TGTGCCAGCAGTTTGACAGGGGCCTACGAGCAGTACTTC. Amino acids: CASSLTGAYEQYF.